The TCR beta chain described here comes from a study of T cells in Graves' hyperthyroidism and ophthalmopathy. Study results and caveats: Blood also showed most of the thyroid clonotypes that were expanded above 0.001. With a median lead of approximately 6 months before onset, the model predicted ophthalmopathy.

Exclusion criteria comprised uncontrolled infection, other autoimmune disease, pregnancy or lactation. First hyperthyroidism diagnosis is when the blood sample was obtained, before any ophthalmopathy symptoms. The investigators amplified TCR beta CDR3 regions from RNA transcripts. A set of HTBI primers served as the primers for a first-round RT-PCR of the TCR CDR3. TCRdb re-derived calls from the multiplex PCR reads in MiXCR, one entry per CDR3 protein. There are hundreds of thousands of distinct CDR3 sequences in the sample; 18% occur only once, and approximately 15% lies in the top ten. This clonotype was seen only a few times. Its specificity is not known. V was pared by 4 bases and J by 2 bases, with 9 bases of the junction left unmatched. Germline CDR1 and CDR2: SGHTS and YDEGEE. The CDR3 has 16 amino acids.

The chain carries TRBV5-8 and TRBJ1-5, with 7 nucleotides matching TRBD1. Sequencing used blood. The TCR originated in a woman between 50 and 59 years old with Graves' hyperthyroidism that later progressed to Graves' ophthalmopathy. Written as DNA, the CDR3 is TGTGCCAGCAGCCGAACTACCGACAGGGGCAATCAGCCCCAGCATTTT. It encodes CASSRTTDRGNQPQHF. Full variable domain (rest looked up from reference TRBV5-8 and TRBJ1-5): EAGVTQSPTHLIKTRGQQATLRCSPISGHTSVYWYQQALGLGLQFLLWYDEGEERNRGNFPPRFSGRQFPNYSSELNVNALELEDSALYLCASSRTTDRGNQPQHFGDGTRLSIL.